The 9 T cell receptor beta chains in this list originate from one sample, sequenced in a study of B cell selection in AIRE deficiency. The protocol was immunoSEQ multiplex PCR, while the TCRdb copy is restricted to in-frame clones and leaves out a portion. The sample yields roughly 25,000 clones, roughly 97% seen once. The sorted conventional CD4 T cells were gated as CD4+CD127+. The source material was CD4+CD127+ conventional T cells sorted from PBMCs. All receptors come from a human donor in good health.

This chain connects TRBV19 to TRBJ1-6; 9 bases are shared with TRBD1. The CDR3 is 16 amino acids. J gave up 4 bases and V 6 bases, and 7 bases lay outside the gene matches. Germline lookup yields CDR1 LNHDA and CDR2 SQIVND (reference sequence). The CDR3 reads CASSPDRGRYNSPLHF. The CDR3 region has the DNA TGTGCCAGTAGCCCGGACAGGGGACGGTATAATTCACCCCTCCACTTT.

This chain joins TRBV10-1 and TRBJ2-3, with TRBD2 matching over 15 bases. Germline loops: CDR1 WNHNN, CDR2 SYGVQD (reference sequence). Unmatched junction bases numbered 13, after V lost 8 bases and J lost 1 base. This CDR3 comprises 19 residues. CDR3 DNA sequence: TGCGCCAGCTCGGAGCGGACTAGCGGGAGGGTAGAGGGCACAGATACGCAGTATTTT. Its protein product is CASSERTSGRVEGTDTQYF.

V and J are TRBV29-1 and TRBJ2-1, with D hard to call. V gave up 5 bases and J gave up 10 bases, with 12 bases separating them. There are 11 residues in the CDR3. Germline V CDR1 and CDR2: SQVTM, ANQGSEA. This CDR3 is CSVRNTGEQFF. CDR3 DNA sequence: TGCAGCGTTCGCAATACGGGCGAGCAGTTCTTC.

V usage is TRBV7-2 and J usage is TRBJ1-1; the D gene is possibly TRBD1 (5 bases). V lost 1 base and J 3 bases, leaving 12 bases between the germline ends. This CDR3 is built from 15 residues. CDR1 SGHTA and CDR2 FQGNSA come from the germline V gene. CDR3: CASSLDGGMYTEAFF. The CDR3, as DNA: TGTGCCAGCAGCTTAGATGGGGGAATGTACACTGAAGCTTTCTTT.

This clone occurred once. The J gene is TRBJ2-1, the V gene TRBV7-2, with 12 bases that match TRBD2. Germline V gene lookup returns CDR1 SGHTA and CDR2 FQGNSA. Unmatched junction bases numbered 7, after V lost 6 bases and J lost 7 bases. The CDR3 has 15 residues. In DNA, the CDR3 is TGTGCCAGCAGTCTCCCACTAGCGGGAGGAAATGAGCAGTTCTTC. This encodes CASSLPLAGGNEQFF.

This rearrangement joins TRBV29-1 to TRBJ2-5; D gene uncertain. With 4 bases removed from V and 1 base from J, the gap between germline ends came to 1 base. CDR1 is SQVTM and CDR2 is ANQGSEA in the germline V gene. CDR3 size: 10 residues. CDR3 sequence: CSVVQETQYF. The DNA of the CDR3 is TGCAGCGTTGTCCAAGAGACCCAGTACTTC.

This chain uses TRBV6-5 with TRBJ2-7; D remains ambiguous. Germline loops: CDR1 MNHEY, CDR2 SVGAGI. This CDR3 spans 13 amino acids. V was pared by 8 bases and J by 1 base, with 12 bases between. The CDR3 bases are TGTGCCAGCTGCCGGGCCTTATCCTACGAGCAGTACTTC. Its protein is CASCRALSYEQYF.

The V call is TRBV6-6, the J call TRBJ2-7; 7 bases map to TRBD1. V lost 6 bases, J lost 3 bases, and 11 bases stayed unmatched. The germline gives CDR1 MNHNY, CDR2 SVGAGI (reference sequence). The CDR3 is made up of 15 amino acids. The CDR3: CASSTGTVPLYEQYF. DNA for the CDR3: TGTGCCAGCAGCACCGGGACAGTGCCACTCTACGAGCAGTACTTC.

The chain combines TRBV9 with TRBJ2-2; D may be TRBD2 (5 bases). Between the trimmed V and J ends, which lost 0 bases and 6 bases, there was a span of 15 bases. The length of the CDR3 is 16 residues. CDR1 SGDLS and CDR2 YYNGEE come from the germline V gene. The CDR3 spells CASSVVGVVLPGELFF. The DNA of the CDR3 is TGTGCCAGCAGCGTAGTCGGGGTTGTCCTCCCCGGGGAGCTGTTTTTT.